The TCR beta chain under discussion was sequenced for a study of cytomegalovirus exposure and HLA in healthy donors. The table lists this clone with a few counts. As yet, its antigen is unknown. The donors were members of the approximately 130-subject validation cohort (separate from the approximately 730-subject first cohort). Study-level results: The CMV antigen specificity of three CMV-associated chains was confirmed through in vitro analysis.

The method was immunoSEQ multiplex PCR; TCRdb's version includes in-frame clones alone and lacks a portion of them. The sample has under 250,000 clones; approximately 82% are singletons. The V end lost 4 bases, the J end lost 2 bases, and 13 bases lay between the germline ends. Germline CDR1 is SGHKS and CDR2 is YYEKEE (reference sequence). The CDR3 loop spans 16 amino acids. The chain couples TRBV5-5 to TRBJ1-6; the D gene is possibly TRBD1 (5 bases). This TCR was recovered from a woman under 30 in good health and CMV-seronegative. The sequenced sample was PBMCs. Here the CDR3 reads CASSPGTRTYNSPLHF. Written as DNA, the CDR3 is TGTGCCAGCAGCCCCGGGACCCGCACCTATAATTCACCCCTCCACTTT. Complete variable domain (other parts from reference TRBV5-5 and TRBJ1-6): DAGVTQSPTHLIKTRGQQVTLRCSPISGHKSVSWYQQVLGQGPQFIFQYYEKEERGRGNFPDRFSARQFPNYSSELNVNALLLGDSALYLCASSPGTRTYNSPLHFGNGTRLTVT.